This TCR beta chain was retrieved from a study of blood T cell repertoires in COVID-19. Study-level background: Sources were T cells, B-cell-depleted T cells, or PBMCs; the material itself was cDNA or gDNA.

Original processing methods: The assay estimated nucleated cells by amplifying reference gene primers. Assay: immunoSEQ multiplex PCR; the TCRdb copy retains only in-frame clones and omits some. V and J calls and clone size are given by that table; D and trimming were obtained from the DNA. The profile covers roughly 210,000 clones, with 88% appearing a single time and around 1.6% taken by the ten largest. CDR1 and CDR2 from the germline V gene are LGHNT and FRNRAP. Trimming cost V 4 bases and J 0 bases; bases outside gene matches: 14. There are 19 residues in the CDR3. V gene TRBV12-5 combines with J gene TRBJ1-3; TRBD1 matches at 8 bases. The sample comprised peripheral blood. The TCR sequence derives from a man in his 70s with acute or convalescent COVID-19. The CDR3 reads CASGSTSSSGGASGNTIYF. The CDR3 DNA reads TGTGCTAGTGGTTCTACTAGTTCTTCAGGGGGCGCCTCTGGAAACACCATATATTTT.